This TCR beta chain was sequenced for a study of blood T cells in healthy people across ages. CDR3 length: 13 residues. The germline V and J ends were trimmed by 8 bases and 7 bases, with 15 bases remaining between them. Germline CDR1 and CDR2: DFQATT and SNEGSKA (reference sequence). This clonotype was observed a few times. Using a J-beta primer mix together with a sample-barcoded 5' primer, a second PCR was run for about 6 to 12 cycles. TCRdb called the 5' RACE reads again in MiXCR, with one record for every CDR3 protein. The sample lists 1.5 million to 1.8 million distinct CDR3 sequences, about 45% seen once, with about 3.8% in the top ten.

The J gene is TRBJ1-6, the V gene TRBV20-1; D is perhaps TRBD1 (6 bases). Sequencing was done on a sample of blood. This receptor was obtained from a woman aged 18-35 years in good health. In DNA form, the CDR3 reads TGCAGTCAGAAGGGACACCTAAATTCACCCCTCCACTTT. This gives the protein CSQKGHLNSPLHF.